Shown below are 18 T cell receptor beta chains from a single sample sequenced in a study of T cells in Graves' hyperthyroidism and ophthalmopathy. Amplification of TCR beta CDR3 regions used RNA as the template. HTBI primers were employed in a first-round RT-PCR of the TCR CDR3. TCRdb analysed the multiplex PCR reads with MiXCR anew, one entry per CDR3 protein. Among about 110,000 distinct CDR3 sequences listed, about 17% were seen once. The sequencing sample was made of blood. The origin of the receptors is a woman aged 45-59 years with Graves' hyperthyroidism.

This clonotype was detected many times. The chain links TRBV30 to TRBJ2-7; perhaps TRBD1 as D (5 bases). The CDR3 spans 13 residues. CDR1 and CDR2 from the germline V gene are GTSNPN and SVGIG (reference sequence). Trimming took 5 bases from V and 1 from J, leaving 12 bases between them. The CDR3 DNA reads as TGTGCCTGGGGGGCCCAGAAATCCTACGAGCAGTACTTC. It specifies CAWGAQKSYEQYF.

This clonotype was detected ten times or more. The chain links TRBV28 to TRBJ1-5; 8 positions match TRBD1. The CDR3 is made up of 17 amino acids. Germline lookup yields CDR1 MDHEN and CDR2 SYDVKM. Trimming cost V 0 bases and J 2 bases; bases outside gene matches: 6. The DNA for the CDR3 is TGTGCCAGCAGTTTATGGGGGACAGGCAGGGGCAATCAGCCCCAGCATTTT. This gives the protein CASSLWGTGRGNQPQHF.

This chain links TRBV2 with TRBJ1-1; D perhaps matches TRBD1 (5 bases). V was trimmed by 5 bases and J by 5 bases, leaving 12 bases between them. The CDR3 is 13 residues long. CDR1 SNHLY and CDR2 FYNNEI come from the germline V gene. CDR3 sequence reads: CASSQTVKTEAFF. The CDR3 coding sequence is TGTGCCAGCAGTCAGACAGTTAAGACTGAAGCTTTCTTT.

At least ten counts were recorded for this clonotype. The chain has TRBV5-1 and TRBJ2-5; the match to TRBD1 covers 7 bases. CDR3 length equals 14 residues. The germline V gene has CDR1 SGHRS and CDR2 YFSETQ. With V trimmed by 8 bases and J by 4 bases, 11 bases remained unmatched. CDR3 region: CASYRGAYTETQYF. As DNA, the CDR3 is TGCGCCAGTTACAGGGGAGCCTACACAGAGACCCAGTACTTC.

This clonotype has a count of ten or more. V and J are TRBV3-1 and TRBJ1-2, with a possible D match to TRBD1 (5 bases). Germline CDR1 LGHDT, CDR2 YNNKEL (reference sequence). The V end was cut by 3 bases, the J end by 0 bases, with 17 bases between. The CDR3 runs 17 residues. The CDR3 DNA is TGTGCCAGCAGCCACCTACCCGGGACCTCATCTAACTATGGCTACACCTTC. Encoded protein: CASSHLPGTSSNYGYTF.

The table lists this clonotype with many counts. The V gene is TRBV28, the J gene TRBJ1-5, with D possibly TRBD1 on 6 matching bases. The CDR3 extends over 15 amino acids. The V end lost 2 bases, the J end lost 5 bases, and 13 bases lay between the germline ends. CDR1 and CDR2 from the germline V gene are MDHEN and SYDVKM. This chain's CDR3 is CASSLEVPGDQPQHF. DNA for the CDR3: TGTGCCAGCAGTTTAGAAGTCCCAGGGGATCAGCCCCAGCATTTT.

This clonotype occurred a few times. The chain uses TRBV19 and TRBJ2-1; 10 bases map to TRBD2. Trimming cost V 2 bases and J 6 bases; bases outside gene matches: 7. CDR1 is LNHDA and CDR2 is SQIVND in the germline V gene (reference sequence). The CDR3 contains 16 residues. The CDR3, as DNA: TGTGCCAGTAGTATAAGATTAGCGGGAGGCCTCAATGAGCAGTTCTTC. The encoded protein is CASSIRLAGGLNEQFF.

This sequence joins TRBV6-2 or TRBV6-3 and TRBJ1-5; 10 nucleotides line up with TRBD1. Germline trimming cut 4 bases from V and 5 bases from J; bases unmatched to any gene: 5. The germline CDR1 and CDR2 sequences are MNHEY and SVGEGT. CDR3 length equals 15 residues. The CDR3 sequence is CASSFGQGGHQPQHF. CDR3 sequence (DNA): TGTGCCAGCAGTTTTGGACAGGGGGGGCATCAGCCCCAGCATTTT.

This clonotype was picked up many times. V is TRBV11-2 and J is TRBJ2-4; unclear D gene. From germline, CDR1 is SGHAT and CDR2 FQNNGV. Trimming shortened V by 4 bases and J by 6 bases, and 7 bases separated the two germline ends. This CDR3 has 12 residues. The DNA of the CDR3 is TGTGCCAGCAGCTCCGGGTCAAACATTCAGTACTTC. Protein: CASSSGSNIQYF.

Many counts were recorded for this clonotype. V and J are TRBV2 and TRBJ2-4, with D maybe TRBD1 (6 bases). This CDR3 has 18 residues. The ends were cut back, 6 bases at V and 1 base at J, with 22 bases in the middle. From germline, CDR1 is SNHLY and CDR2 FYNNEI. CDR3 region: CASRNGQSQFSAKNIQYF. The CDR3 DNA reads TGTGCCAGCAGGAACGGACAGTCCCAATTTTCGGCCAAAAACATTCAGTACTTC.

This clonotype was seen at least ten times. The rearrangement links TRBV20-1 to TRBJ2-7; 12 bases match TRBD2. V lost 5 bases to trimming and J lost 2 bases; unmatched junction nucleotides: 7. CDR1 DFQATT and CDR2 SNEGSKA come from the germline V gene (reference sequence). The CDR3 loop spans 15 amino acids. The CDR3 coding sequence is TGCAGTGCTGTTAGGACTAGCGGGATGGCCTACGAGCAGTACTTC. This codes for CSAVRTSGMAYEQYF.

This clonotype was observed many times. The rearrangement joins TRBV27 to TRBJ2-1; D not resolved. The CDR3 is 15 residues long. CDR1 is MNHEY, CDR2 SMNVEV, per germline (reference sequence). Trimming cost V 0 bases and J 2 bases, with 8 bases left between them. Here the CDR3 DNA reads TGTGCCAGCAGTTTATCGAGAGAAACCTACAATGAGCAGTTCTTC. This gives the protein CASSLSRETYNEQFF.

The chain links TRBV27 to TRBJ2-1, with TRBD2 matching 9 bases. Germline values: CDR1 MNHEY, CDR2 SMNVEV (reference sequence). This CDR3 is 18 amino acids long. With V trimmed by 2 bases and J by 6 bases, 14 bases remained unmatched. CDR3 in amino acids: CASSLKVTRGGLRNEQFF. The CDR3 DNA follows: TGTGCCAGCAGTTTAAAGGTAACGCGGGGGGGCCTTCGCAATGAGCAGTTCTTC.

This clonotype was seen repeatedly, ten times or more. The CDR3 loop is CATSDLGGESYNEQFF. In nucleotides, the CDR3 is TGTGCCACCAGTGATTTAGGGGGAGAATCCTACAATGAGCAGTTCTTC. This chain uses TRBV24-1 with TRBJ2-1; possible D gene TRBD1, 6 bases. Trimming stripped 1 base from V and 1 base from J, with 10 bases between. CDR3 size: 16 residues. Germline CDR1 KGHDR, CDR2 SFDVKD.

The chain combines TRBV7-2 with TRBJ2-1; 9 nucleotides align to TRBD2. The J segment lost 14 bases and the V segment lost 3 bases, leaving 2 bases of the junction unmatched. The CDR3 sequence is 11 residues long. Looked up from germline, CDR1 is SGHTA and CDR2 is FQGNSA. CDR3 sequence reads: CASSLGGGEFF. The CDR3 DNA follows: TGTGCCAGCAGCTTGGGCGGGGGGGAGTTCTTC.

This clonotype was recorded at least ten times. The chain uses TRBV5-1 and TRBJ2-7, with D perhaps TRBD1 or TRBD2 (6 bases each). The CDR3 is made up of 15 amino acids. CDR1 and CDR2 (germline): SGHRS, YFSETQ. V was shortened by 0 bases and J by 2 bases, with 12 bases between the two germline ends. The CDR3 sequence: CASSLDGGPTYEQYF. The CDR3 nucleotides read TGCGCCAGCAGCTTGGACGGGGGCCCAACCTACGAGCAGTACTTC. The variable domain in full, completed from reference TRBV5-1 and TRBJ2-7, reads KAGVTQTPRYLIKTRGQQVTLSCSPISGHRSVSWYQQTPGQGLQFLFEYFSETQRNKGNFPGRFSGRQFSNSRSEMNVSTLELGDSALYLCASSLDGGPTYEQYFGPGTRLTVT.

This clonotype was observed at least ten times. The chain combines TRBV27 with TRBJ2-5; 14 bases agree with TRBD2. Germline V CDR1 and CDR2: MNHEY, SMNVEV (reference sequence). Trimming took 1 base from V and 6 from J; bases not matched to a gene: 4. The CDR3 loop spans 16 amino acids. The CDR3 region has the DNA TGTGCCAGCAGTTTATGGGGGACTAGCGGGAGTCAGACCCAGTACTTC. It yields the protein CASSLWGTSGSQTQYF.

The chain couples TRBV28 to TRBJ2-6; D is perhaps TRBD1 (6 bases). This CDR3 is built from 17 residues. CDR1 and CDR2 (germline): MDHEN, SYDVKM. Trimming removed 5 bases from V and 0 bases from J, with 14 bases in between. The CDR3 nucleotides read TGTGCCAGCAGTGGGGGCAGGGCGACCTCTGGGGCCAACGTCCTGACTTTC. Amino acids: CASSGGRATSGANVLTF.